This T cell receptor beta chain was profiled in a study of T-cell memory formation after mild COVID-19. Study-level background: The TCR clusters were mostly specific to one donor. Study results and caveats: Clones contracting across day 15 to 85 had a balanced CD4/CD8 profile; later expanding clones leaned CD4+.

The germline V gene encodes CDR1 SGHRS and CDR2 YFSETQ. After removal of 1 base from V and 1 base from J, the junction contained 11 bases not matched to a gene. This CDR3 contains 19 residues. This clonotype was picked up a small number of times. What it binds is unknown. 5'RACE, which relied on constant-segment primers, yielded TCR alpha and TCR beta cDNA libraries carrying sample barcodes and UMIs. TCRdb called the 5' RACE reads again in MiXCR, with one record for every CDR3 protein. The data show fewer than 140,000 distinct CDR3 sequences, with over 15% seen just once and more than 25% held by the top ten.

Sample: PBMCs or a T cell subset sorted from them (not recorded which). This chain connects TRBV5-1 to TRBJ2-7; 13 bases agree with TRBD2. This receptor was obtained from an adult woman who had mild COVID-19 (a few samples of this study predate the infection). Cell type and time point are not known. The CDR3 DNA reads as TGCGCCAGCAGCTTGCTTTACGGGACTAGCGGGACAAATTCCTACGAGCAGTACTTC. The encoded protein is CASSLLYGTSGTNSYEQYF.